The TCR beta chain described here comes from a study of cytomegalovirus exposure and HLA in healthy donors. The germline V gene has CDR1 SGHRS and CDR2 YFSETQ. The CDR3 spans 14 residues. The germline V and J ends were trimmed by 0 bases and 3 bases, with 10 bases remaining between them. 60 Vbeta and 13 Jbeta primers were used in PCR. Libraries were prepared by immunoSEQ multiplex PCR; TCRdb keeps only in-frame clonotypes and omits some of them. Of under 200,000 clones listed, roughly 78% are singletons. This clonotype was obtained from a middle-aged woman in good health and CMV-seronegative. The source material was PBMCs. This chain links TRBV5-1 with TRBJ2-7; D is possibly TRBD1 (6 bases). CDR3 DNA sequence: TGCGCCAGCAGCTTGGGGGACAAAGACTACGAGCAGTACTTC. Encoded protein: CASSLGDKDYEQYF.